This entry lists 3 T cell receptor beta chains sequenced from one sample in a study of OX40 agonist ivuxolimab in advanced cancers. Assay used: immunoSEQ multiplex PCR; TCRdb lists only in-frame clones, some missing. Found here are around 70,000 clones, more than 85% of them singletons; the top ten hold less than 10%. Sequences were derived from CD4+ or CD8+ T cells sorted from blood, sampled in a trial of the OX40 agonist ivuxolimab. These receptors were collected from an adult with an advanced solid tumor such as melanoma, head and neck, liver or kidney cancer.

CDR3 residues: CATSRMAVGSGEQYF. The CDR3 DNA sequence: TGTGCCACCAGCAGGATGGCGGTAGGCAGCGGCGAGCAGTACTTC. V is TRBV15 and J is TRBJ2-7; a possible D gene is TRBD2 (5 bases). CDR1 is LNHNV, CDR2 YYDKDF, per germline (reference sequence). Trimming cost V 3 bases and J 6 bases, with 18 bases left between them. The CDR3 runs to 15 residues.

This chain links TRBV9 with TRBJ2-7; tentatively, D is TRBD1 (5 bases). Trimming pared 0 bases from V and 2 bases from J, leaving 9 bases between. CDR3 length: 14 residues. Germline V gene data show CDR1 as SGDLS and CDR2 as YYNGEE. The CDR3 nucleotides are TGTGCCAGCAGCGTAGGTGACAGAGCCTACGAGCAGTACTTC. Its translation: CASSVGDRAYEQYF.

V gene TRBV14 combines with J gene TRBJ2-3, with D perhaps matching TRBD1 (6 bases). V lost 1 base and J 1 base, leaving 21 bases between the germline ends. The CDR3 is made up of 19 amino acids. Per germline, CDR1 SGHDN and CDR2 FVKESK. The CDR3 region is CASSQGPPGTSGGTDTQYF. In nucleotides, the CDR3 is TGTGCCAGCAGCCAAGGACCCCCGGGGACCTCAGGGGGCACAGATACGCAGTATTTT.